This T cell receptor (beta chain) was obtained from a study of shared clonotypes between healthy human individuals. Whole-study context: CD4 naive and memory got three plates each, CD8 naive two, CD8 memory one.

Of note for this clone: Other DNA sequences in the sample encode the same CDR3.

CD45RO-negative, CCR7-positively selected cells formed the naive CD8 fraction, excluding terminally differentiated effector memory CD45RA+ cells. Method: immunoSEQ multiplex PCR; TCRdb's copy keeps in-frame clones and lacks some. The sample includes about 2.1 million clones, about 93% of them seen just once. The receptor was derived from a man younger than 35 in good health. Some clones in this sample may be carry-over from other donors' samples. The sequencing input was naive CD8+ T cells from PBMCs.

CDR3 residues: CASSLGSPYEQYF. The CDR3 DNA reads as TGTGCCAGCAGCTTAGGGTCCCCTTACGAGCAGTACTTC. The chain is built from TRBV7-9 and TRBJ2-7; D gene unclear. Trimming pared 1 base from V and 4 bases from J, leaving 8 bases between. Germline CDR1 reads SEHNR; CDR2 reads FQNEAQ (reference sequence). The CDR3 has 13 amino acids.